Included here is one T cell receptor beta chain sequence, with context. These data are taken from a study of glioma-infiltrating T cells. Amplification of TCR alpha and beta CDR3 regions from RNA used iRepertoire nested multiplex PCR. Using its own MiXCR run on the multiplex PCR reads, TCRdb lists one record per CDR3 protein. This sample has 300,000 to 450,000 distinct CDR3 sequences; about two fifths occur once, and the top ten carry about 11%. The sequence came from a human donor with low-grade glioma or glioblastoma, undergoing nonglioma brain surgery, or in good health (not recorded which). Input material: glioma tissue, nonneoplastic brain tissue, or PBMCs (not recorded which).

CDR3 region: CASSQGQGRDEKLFF. The CDR3, as DNA: TGTGCCAGCAGTCAGGGACAGGGGCGGGATGAAAAACTGTTTTTT. The rearrangement uses TRBV28 and TRBJ1-4; 10 bases map to TRBD1. V lost 5 bases, J lost 6 bases, and 6 bases stayed unmatched. The CDR3 runs to 15 residues. CDR1 and CDR2 from the germline V gene are MDHEN and SYDVKM.